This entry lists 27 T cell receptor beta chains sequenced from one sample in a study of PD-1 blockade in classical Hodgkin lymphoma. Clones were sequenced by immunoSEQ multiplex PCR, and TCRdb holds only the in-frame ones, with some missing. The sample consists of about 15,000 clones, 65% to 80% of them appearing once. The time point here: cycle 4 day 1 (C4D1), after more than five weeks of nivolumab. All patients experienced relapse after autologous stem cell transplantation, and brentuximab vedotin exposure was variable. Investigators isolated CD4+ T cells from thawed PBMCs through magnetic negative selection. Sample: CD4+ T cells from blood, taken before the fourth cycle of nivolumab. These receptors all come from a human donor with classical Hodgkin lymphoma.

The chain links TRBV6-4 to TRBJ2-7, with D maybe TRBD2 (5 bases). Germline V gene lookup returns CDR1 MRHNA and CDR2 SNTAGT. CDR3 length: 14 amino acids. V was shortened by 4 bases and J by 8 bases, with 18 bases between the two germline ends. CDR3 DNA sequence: TGTGCCAGCAGTGCAACGGGAAGTGGCGGTCAGCAGTACTTC. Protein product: CASSATGSGGQQYF.

This CDR3 reads CASRSGQPYEQYF. CDR3 sequence (DNA): TGCGCCAGCAGAAGTGGACAGCCCTACGAGCAGTACTTC. V is TRBV10-2 and J is TRBJ2-7, with D perhaps TRBD1 (6 bases). Germline CDR1 is WSHSY and CDR2 is SAAADI. The CDR3 extends over 13 amino acids. Trimming took off 6 bases at V and 2 bases at J, with 11 bases between the two ends.

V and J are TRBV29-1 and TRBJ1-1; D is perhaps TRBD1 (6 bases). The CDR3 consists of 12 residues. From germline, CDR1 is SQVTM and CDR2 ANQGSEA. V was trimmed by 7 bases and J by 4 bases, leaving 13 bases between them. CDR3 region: CSAARGGTEAFF. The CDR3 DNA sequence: TGCAGCGCTGCCAGGGGTGGCACTGAAGCTTTCTTT.

The CDR3 sequence: CSAPGLTEAFF. The CDR3 DNA follows: TGCAGTGCCCCGGGACTCACTGAAGCTTTCTTT. This chain links TRBV20-1 with TRBJ1-1; possible D gene TRBD1, 5 bases. Germline V CDR1 and CDR2: DFQATT, SNEGSKA (reference sequence). The CDR3 runs 11 residues. Trimming stripped 6 bases from V and 4 bases from J, with 9 bases between.

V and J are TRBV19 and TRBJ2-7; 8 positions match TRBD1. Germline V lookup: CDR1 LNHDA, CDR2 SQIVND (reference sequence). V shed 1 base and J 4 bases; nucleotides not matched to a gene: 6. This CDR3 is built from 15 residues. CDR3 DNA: TGTGCCAGTAGTATAGCTCAGGGGGCTTCGTACGAGCAGTACTTC. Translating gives CASSIAQGASYEQYF.

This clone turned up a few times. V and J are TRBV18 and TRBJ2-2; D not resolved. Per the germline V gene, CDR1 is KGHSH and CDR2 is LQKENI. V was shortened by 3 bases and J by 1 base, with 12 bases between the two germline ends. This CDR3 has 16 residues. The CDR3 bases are TGTGCCAGCTCACCGTACATGTCCGAGAACACCGGGGAGCTGTTTTTT. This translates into CASSPYMSENTGELFF.

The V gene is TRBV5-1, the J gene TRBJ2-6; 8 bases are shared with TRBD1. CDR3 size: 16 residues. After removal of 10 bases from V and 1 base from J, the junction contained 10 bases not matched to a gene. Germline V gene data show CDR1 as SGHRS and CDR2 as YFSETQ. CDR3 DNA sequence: TGCGCCGTCCGGGACAGGTGGTCGTCTGGGGCCAACGTCCTGACTTTC. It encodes CAVRDRWSSGANVLTF. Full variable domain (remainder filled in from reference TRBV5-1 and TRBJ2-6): KAGVTQTPRYLIKTRGQQVTLSCSPISGHRSVSWYQQTPGQGLQFLFEYFSETQRNKGNFPGRFSGRQFSNSRSEMNVSTLELGDSALYLCAVRDRWSSGANVLTFGAGSRLTVL.

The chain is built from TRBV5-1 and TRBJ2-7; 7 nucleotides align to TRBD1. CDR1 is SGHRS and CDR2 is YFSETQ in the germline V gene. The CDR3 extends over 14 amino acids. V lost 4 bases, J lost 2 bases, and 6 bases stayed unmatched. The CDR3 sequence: CASSHTGVTYEQYF. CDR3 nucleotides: TGCGCCAGCAGCCACACAGGGGTCACCTACGAGCAGTACTTC.

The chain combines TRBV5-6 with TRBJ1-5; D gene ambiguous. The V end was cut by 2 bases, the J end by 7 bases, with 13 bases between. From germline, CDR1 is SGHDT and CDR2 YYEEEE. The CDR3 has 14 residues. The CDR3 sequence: CASSLSGFGQPQHF. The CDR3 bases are TGTGCCAGCAGCTTATCTGGGTTCGGGCAGCCCCAGCATTTT.

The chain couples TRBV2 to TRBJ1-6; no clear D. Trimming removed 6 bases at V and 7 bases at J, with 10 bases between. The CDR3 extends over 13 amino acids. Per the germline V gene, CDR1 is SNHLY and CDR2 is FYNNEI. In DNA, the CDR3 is TGTGCCAGCAGAGGCCCACACAATTCACCCCTCCACTTT. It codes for CASRGPHNSPLHF.

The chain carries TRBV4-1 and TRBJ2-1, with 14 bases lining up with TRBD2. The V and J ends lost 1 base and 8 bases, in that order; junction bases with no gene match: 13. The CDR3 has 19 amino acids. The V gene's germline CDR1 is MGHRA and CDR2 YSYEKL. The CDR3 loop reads CASSQGGGLRLAGGHEQFF. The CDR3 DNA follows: TGCGCCAGCAGCCAAGGCGGGGGGCTCAGACTAGCGGGAGGGCATGAGCAGTTCTTC.

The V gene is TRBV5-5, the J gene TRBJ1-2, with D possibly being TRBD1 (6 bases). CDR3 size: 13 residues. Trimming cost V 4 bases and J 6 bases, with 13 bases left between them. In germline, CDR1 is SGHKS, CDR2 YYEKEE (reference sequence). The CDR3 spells CASSRTDPDGYTF. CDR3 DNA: TGTGCCAGCAGCCGGACAGATCCGGATGGCTACACCTTC.

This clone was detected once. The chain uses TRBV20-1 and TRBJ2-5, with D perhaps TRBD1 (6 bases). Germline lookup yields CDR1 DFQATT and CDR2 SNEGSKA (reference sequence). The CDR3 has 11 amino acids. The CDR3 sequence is CVGQHQETQYF. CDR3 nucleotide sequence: TGCGTGGGACAACACCAAGAGACCCAGTACTTC.

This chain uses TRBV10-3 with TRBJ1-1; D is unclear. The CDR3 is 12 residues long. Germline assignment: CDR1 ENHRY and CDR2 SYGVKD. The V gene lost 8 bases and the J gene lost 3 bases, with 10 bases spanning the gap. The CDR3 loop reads CAIGPRDTEAFF. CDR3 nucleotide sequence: TGTGCCATCGGTCCGAGGGACACTGAAGCTTTCTTT.

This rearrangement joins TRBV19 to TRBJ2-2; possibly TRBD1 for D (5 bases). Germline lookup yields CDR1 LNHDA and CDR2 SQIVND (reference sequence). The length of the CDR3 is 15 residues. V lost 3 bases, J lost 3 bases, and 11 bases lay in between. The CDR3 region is CASSIYPGYTGELFF. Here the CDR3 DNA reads TGTGCCAGTAGTATTTACCCAGGGTACACCGGGGAGCTGTTTTTT.

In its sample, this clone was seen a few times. The CDR3, as DNA: TGCGCCAGCAGCCAAGGTCGGGGACAGACCGTGATCCCTGGAAACACCATATATTTT. Translation: CASSQGRGQTVIPGNTIYF. V gene TRBV4-1 combines with J gene TRBJ1-3, with 7 bases that match TRBD1. The V segment lost 1 base and the J segment 2 bases; nucleotides outside the gene matches: 14. Germline V CDR1 and CDR2: MGHRA, YSYEKL. This CDR3 has 19 amino acids.

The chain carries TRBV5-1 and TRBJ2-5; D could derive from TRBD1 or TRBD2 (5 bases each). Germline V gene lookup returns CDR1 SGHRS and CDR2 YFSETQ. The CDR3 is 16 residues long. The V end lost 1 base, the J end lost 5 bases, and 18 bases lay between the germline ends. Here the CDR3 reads CASSLPSQGSGETQYF. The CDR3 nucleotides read TGCGCCAGCAGCTTGCCTTCCCAGGGTTCGGGGGAGACCCAGTACTTC.

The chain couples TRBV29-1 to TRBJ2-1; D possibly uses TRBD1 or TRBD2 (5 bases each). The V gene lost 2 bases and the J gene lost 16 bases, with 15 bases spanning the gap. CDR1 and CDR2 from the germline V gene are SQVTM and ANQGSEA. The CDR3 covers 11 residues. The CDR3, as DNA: TGCAGCGTTGAAAGGGGTGAGAGGGTTTTCTTC. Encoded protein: CSVERGERVFF.

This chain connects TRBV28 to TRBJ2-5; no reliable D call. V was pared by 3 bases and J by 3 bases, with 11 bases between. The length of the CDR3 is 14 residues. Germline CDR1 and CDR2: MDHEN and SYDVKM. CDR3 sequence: CASSFAPREETQYF. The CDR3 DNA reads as TGTGCCAGCAGTTTCGCACCAAGGGAAGAGACCCAGTACTTC.

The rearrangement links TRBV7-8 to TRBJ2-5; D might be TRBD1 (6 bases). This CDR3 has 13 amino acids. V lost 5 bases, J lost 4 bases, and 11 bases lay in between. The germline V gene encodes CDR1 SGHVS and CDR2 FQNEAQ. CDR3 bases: TGTGCCAGCAGCCCTGGCAGGGGAGAGACCCAGTACTTC. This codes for CASSPGRGETQYF.

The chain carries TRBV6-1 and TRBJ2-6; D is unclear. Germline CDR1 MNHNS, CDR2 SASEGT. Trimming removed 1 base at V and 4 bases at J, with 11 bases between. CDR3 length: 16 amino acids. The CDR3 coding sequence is TGTGCCAGCAGTGAAGGTGGTGGGGTCGGGGCCAACGTCCTGACTTTC. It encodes CASSEGGGVGANVLTF.

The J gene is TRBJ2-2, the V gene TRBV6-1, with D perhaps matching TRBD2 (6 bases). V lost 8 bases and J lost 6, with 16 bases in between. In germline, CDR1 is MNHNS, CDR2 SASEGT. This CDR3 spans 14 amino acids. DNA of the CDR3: TGTGCCAGCGTGGGTGGGAGGCTTTCCGGGGAGCTGTTTTTT. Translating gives CASVGGRLSGELFF.

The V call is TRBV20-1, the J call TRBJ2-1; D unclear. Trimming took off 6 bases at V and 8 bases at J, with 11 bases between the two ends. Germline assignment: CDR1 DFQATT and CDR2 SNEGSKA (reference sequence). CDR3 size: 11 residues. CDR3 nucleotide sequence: TGCAGTGCGGAGAAGCTGGATGAGCAGTTCTTC. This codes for CSAEKLDEQFF.

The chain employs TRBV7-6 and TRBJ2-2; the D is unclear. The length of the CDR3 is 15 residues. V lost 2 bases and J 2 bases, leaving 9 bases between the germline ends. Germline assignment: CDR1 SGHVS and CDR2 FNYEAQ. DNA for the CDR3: TGTGCCAGCAGCTTAAGTCATCCAAACACCGGGGAGCTGTTTTTT. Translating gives CASSLSHPNTGELFF. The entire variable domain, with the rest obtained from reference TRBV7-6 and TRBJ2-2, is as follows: GAGVSQSPRYKVTKRGQDVALRCDPISGHVSLYWYRQALGQGPEFLTYFNYEAQQDKSGLPNDRFSAERPEGSISTLTIQRTEQRDSAMYRCASSLSHPNTGELFFGEGSRLTVL.

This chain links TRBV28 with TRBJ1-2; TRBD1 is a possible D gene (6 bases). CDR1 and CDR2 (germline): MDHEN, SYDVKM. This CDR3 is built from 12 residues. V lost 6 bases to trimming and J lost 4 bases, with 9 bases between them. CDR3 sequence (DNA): TGTGCCAGCAGCTTGGACAGCTATGGCTACACCTTC. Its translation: CASSLDSYGYTF.

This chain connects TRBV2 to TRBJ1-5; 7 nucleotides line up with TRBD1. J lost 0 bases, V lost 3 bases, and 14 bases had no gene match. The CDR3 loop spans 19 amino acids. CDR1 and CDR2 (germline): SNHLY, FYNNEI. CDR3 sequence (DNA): TGTGCCAGCAGTGACGGTGAGGGGGCGCGGTCGGATAGCAATCAGCCCCAGCATTTT. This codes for CASSDGEGARSDSNQPQHF.

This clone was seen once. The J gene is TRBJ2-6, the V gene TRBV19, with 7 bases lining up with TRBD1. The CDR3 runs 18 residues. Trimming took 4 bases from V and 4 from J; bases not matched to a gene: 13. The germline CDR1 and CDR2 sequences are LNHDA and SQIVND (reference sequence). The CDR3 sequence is CASSNRDRGLSGANVLTF. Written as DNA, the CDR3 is TGTGCCAGTAGTAACCGGGACAGAGGTCTCTCGGGGGCCAACGTCCTGACTTTC. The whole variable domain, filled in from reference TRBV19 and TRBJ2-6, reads DGGITQSPKYLFRKEGQNVTLSCEQNLNHDAMYWYRQDPGQGLRLIYYSQIVNDFQKGDIAEGYSVSREKKESFPLTVTSAQKNPTAFYLCASSNRDRGLSGANVLTFGAGSRLTVL.